These 31 T cell receptor beta chains share one sample of origin, sequenced in a study of monozygotic twins with cystic fibrosis. Repertoires were generated with immunoSEQ multiplex PCR, while TCRdb's copy carries only in-frame clones and drops some. The data contain 17,000 or so clones, approximately 96% of them singletons. The specimen sequenced was blood. These receptors came from a girl aged 2-10 years with cystic fibrosis.

The genes are TRBV4-1 and TRBJ2-5, with no clear D. The CDR3 spans 15 residues. In germline, CDR1 is MGHRA, CDR2 YSYEKL. Trimming stripped 0 bases from V and 0 bases from J, with 8 bases between. Written as DNA, the CDR3 is TGCGCCAGCAGCCAAGACAGTGGATACCAAGAGACCCAGTACTTC. Translation gives CASSQDSGYQETQYF.

The J gene is TRBJ2-5, the V gene TRBV10-3, with a weak D call TRBD2 (7 bases). This CDR3 has 13 amino acids. Germline values: CDR1 ENHRY, CDR2 SYGVKD. The ends were cut back, 11 bases at V and 5 bases at J, with 18 bases in the middle. CDR3 region: CASGGGERETQYF. CDR3 bases: TGTGCCTCGGGGGGCGGGGAGAGGGAGACCCAGTACTTC.

The chain has TRBV28 and TRBJ1-3; D possibly corresponds to TRBD1 (5 bases). The ends were cut back, 6 bases at V and 0 bases at J, with 6 bases in the middle. Germline-derived CDR1 and CDR2 are MDHEN and SYDVKM. This CDR3 contains 13 residues. The CDR3 region has the DNA TGTGCCAGCAGAGACAGCTCTGGAAACACCATATATTTT. It codes for CASRDSSGNTIYF.

The chain recombines TRBV20-1 with TRBJ2-7; D gene ambiguous. Trimming took 7 bases from V and 3 from J, leaving 10 bases between them. This CDR3 has 11 amino acids. Germline V gene data show CDR1 as DFQATT and CDR2 as SNEGSKA (reference sequence). The CDR3 here is CSVYRNYEQYF. As DNA, the CDR3 is TGCAGTGTCTACAGAAACTACGAGCAGTACTTC.

The chain combines TRBV9 with TRBJ1-2, with D tentatively TRBD1 (5 bases). Per germline, CDR1 SGDLS and CDR2 YYNGEE. The CDR3 sequence is 12 residues long. Deletions cut 7 bases from V and 7 bases from J, with 14 bases between. CDR3 in amino acids: CASDPDRGGYTF. The CDR3 DNA is TGTGCCAGCGATCCAGATAGGGGTGGCTACACCTTC.

The V gene is TRBV10-2, the J gene TRBJ1-2, with D maybe TRBD1 (5 bases). V was clipped by 3 bases and J by 6 bases, with 17 bases between them. CDR3 size: 15 residues. Germline values: CDR1 WSHSY, CDR2 SAAADI. This CDR3 is CASSEGPRRGDGYTF. The DNA for the CDR3 is TGCGCCAGCAGTGAAGGGCCACGAAGAGGGGATGGCTACACCTTC.

The V and J genes are TRBV28 and TRBJ1-5; no definite D call. The V gene lost 6 bases and the J gene lost 2 bases, with 8 bases spanning the gap. Germline V gene data show CDR1 as MDHEN and CDR2 as SYDVKM. The CDR3 has 13 amino acids. The DNA of the CDR3 is TGTGCCAGCAGGAAGGAGGGCAATCAGCCCCAGCATTTT. This sequence encodes CASRKEGNQPQHF. The complete variable domain, with remaining parts taken from reference TRBV28 and TRBJ1-5, reads DVKVTQSSRYLVKRTGEKVFLECVQDMDHENMFWYRQDPGLGLRLIYFSYDVKMKEKGDIPEGYSVSREKKERFSLILESASTNQTSMYLCASRKEGNQPQHFGDGTRLSIL.

The chain is built from TRBV6-5 and TRBJ2-2; D gene uncertain. Germline V gene lookup returns CDR1 MNHEY and CDR2 SVGAGI. The V end lost 8 bases, the J end lost 6 bases, and 10 bases lay between the germline ends. This CDR3 has 12 amino acids. CDR3 in DNA: TGTGCCAGCGGAAGGACGCCCGGGGAGCTGTTTTTT. Translation gives CASGRTPGELFF.

V usage is TRBV9 and J usage is TRBJ2-7, with 7 bases matching TRBD2. After removal of 0 bases from V and 5 bases from J, the junction contained 11 bases not matched to a gene. The CDR3 contains 16 residues. Germline V gene data show CDR1 as SGDLS and CDR2 as YYNGEE. The CDR3 region has the DNA TGTGCCAGCAGCGTAGCCCCCTATAGCGGGTCCGACGAGCAGTACTTC. Protein: CASSVAPYSGSDEQYF. Filled out from reference TRBV9 and TRBJ2-7, the complete variable domain reads DSGVTQTPKHLITATGQRVTLRCSPRSGDLSVYWYQQSLDQGLQFLIQYYNGEERAKGNILERFSAQQFPDLHSELNLSSLELGDSALYFCASSVAPYSGSDEQYFGPGTRLTVT.

This chain uses TRBV4-3 with TRBJ2-7; the D gene is possibly TRBD2 (6 bases). Trimming shortened V by 0 bases and J by 2 bases, and 11 bases separated the two germline ends. Germline assignment: CDR1 LGHNA and CDR2 YSLEER. The CDR3 sequence is 15 residues long. The CDR3 here is CASSQDGRGAYEQYF. The CDR3 DNA reads as TGCGCCAGCAGCCAAGATGGGCGGGGAGCCTACGAGCAGTACTTC.

The chain carries TRBV2 and TRBJ1-1, with TRBD1 identical over 8 bases. V was clipped by 10 bases and J by 6 bases; unmatched bases: 10. CDR1 is SNHLY and CDR2 is FYNNEI in the germline V gene. CDR3 size: 13 residues. In DNA, the CDR3 is TGTGCCACCCAAACAGGGGGGAGGGCTGAAGCTTTCTTT. Protein product: CATQTGGRAEAFF.

The chain links TRBV27 to TRBJ1-2; no reliable D call. Deletions cut 5 bases from V and 8 bases from J, with 18 bases between. Per the germline V gene, CDR1 is MNHEY and CDR2 is SMNVEV (reference sequence). The CDR3 length is 14 residues. The CDR3 here is CASSGSGVPSGYTF. In DNA form, the CDR3 reads TGTGCCAGCAGTGGCTCTGGAGTACCAAGCGGCTACACCTTC.

CDR3 in DNA: TGTGCCAGTAGTATTGGGACGGACGTGGGTTACCAGTACTTC. The encoded protein is CASSIGTDVGYQYF. The chain has TRBV19 and TRBJ2-7; D possibly matches TRBD1 or TRBD2 (5 bases each). The CDR3 extends over 14 amino acids. V was trimmed by 3 bases and J by 10 bases, leaving 19 bases between them. Looked up from germline, CDR1 is LNHDA and CDR2 is SQIVND (reference sequence).

This rearrangement joins TRBV4-3 to TRBJ2-4; D is unresolved. The CDR3 sequence is 14 residues long. V gave up 1 base and J gave up 8 bases, with 12 bases separating them. Germline loops: CDR1 LGHNA, CDR2 YSLEER. The CDR3 sequence: CASSQGLSWDIQYF. The CDR3 nucleotides read TGCGCCAGCAGCCAAGGTCTTAGCTGGGACATTCAGTACTTC.

The rearrangement links TRBV29-1 to TRBJ2-7; D may be TRBD2 (7 bases). Germline assignment: CDR1 SQVTM and CDR2 ANQGSEA. V was cut by 4 bases and J by 4 bases, with 17 bases left in between. This CDR3 contains 14 residues. CDR3 in amino acids: CSVAGPKGGYEQYF. For the CDR3, the DNA is TGCAGCGTTGCCGGCCCGAAGGGGGGGTACGAGCAGTACTTC.

In this sample, this clone turned up a few times. This chain connects TRBV7-9 to TRBJ2-7; D could derive from TRBD1 or TRBD2 (5 bases each). The CDR3 loop spans 14 amino acids. Trimming left V 2 bases short and J 3 bases short, with 11 bases between. The germline V gene encodes CDR1 SEHNR and CDR2 FQNEAQ (reference sequence). The CDR3 region is CASSLPGPHYEQYF. In nucleotides, the CDR3 is TGTGCCAGCAGCTTACCGGGGCCCCACTACGAGCAGTACTTC.

V gene TRBV7-9 combines with J gene TRBJ1-2, with D unresolved. With 0 bases removed from V and 2 bases from J, the gap between germline ends came to 7 bases. The germline gives CDR1 SEHNR, CDR2 FQNEAQ (reference sequence). The length of the CDR3 is 14 residues. This chain's CDR3 is CASSLAARNYGYTF. Here the CDR3 DNA reads TGTGCCAGCAGCTTAGCGGCGCGGAACTATGGCTACACCTTC.

The genes are TRBV25-1 and TRBJ1-6; 7 positions agree with TRBD1. Germline trimming cut 3 bases from V and 6 bases from J; bases unmatched to any gene: 11. The CDR3 consists of 17 residues. Germline V gene data show CDR1 as MGHDK and CDR2 as SYGVNS. The CDR3 region has the DNA TGTGCCAGCAGTGATCCCAAAGGGGCAGGGGGTAATTCACCCCTCCACTTT. Translating gives CASSDPKGAGGNSPLHF. The full variable domain, rest sourced from reference TRBV25-1 and TRBJ1-6, is EADIYQTPRYLVIGTGKKITLECSQTMGHDKMYWYQQDPGMELHLIHYSYGVNSTEKGDLSSESTVSRIRTEHFPLTLESARPSHTSQYLCASSDPKGAGGNSPLHFGNGTRLTVT.

The chain uses TRBV13 and TRBJ1-3; 11 positions agree with TRBD1. CDR3 length equals 17 residues. Trimming took 4 bases from V and 2 from J; bases not matched to a gene: 7. Germline-derived CDR1 and CDR2 are PRHDT and FYEKMQ (reference sequence). This chain's CDR3 is CASSSAPDRGPGNTIYF. The CDR3, as DNA: TGTGCCAGCAGCTCCGCGCCGGACAGGGGGCCTGGAAACACCATATATTTT.

V is TRBV7-9 and J is TRBJ2-5; 8 positions match TRBD2. Germline lookup yields CDR1 SEHNR and CDR2 FQNEAQ (reference sequence). This CDR3 comprises 16 residues. Trimming cost V 5 bases and J 3 bases; bases outside gene matches: 11. DNA for the CDR3: TGTGCCAGCAGCCCGACGGTTAGTAGCGGGGAAGAGACCCAGTACTTC. Translation gives CASSPTVSSGEETQYF.

This clone appeared once. V usage is TRBV5-6 and J usage is TRBJ1-3, with D possibly being TRBD1 (6 bases). V was cut by 0 bases and J by 6 bases, with 10 bases left in between. In germline, CDR1 is SGHDT, CDR2 YYEEEE. This CDR3 region has 14 residues. The CDR3, as DNA: TGTGCCAGCAGCTTGGACAGGGTGATAAACACCATATATTTT. The encoded protein is CASSLDRVINTIYF.

This CDR3 reads CASSEPWGDRGHEQYF. CDR3 DNA: TGCGCCAGCAGTGAGCCGTGGGGGGACAGGGGGCACGAGCAGTACTTC. The chain carries TRBV10-2 and TRBJ2-7; 12 nucleotides line up with TRBD1. The CDR3 runs 16 residues. The V segment lost 2 bases and the J segment 5 bases; nucleotides outside the gene matches: 7. CDR1 WSHSY and CDR2 SAAADI come from the germline V gene.

The rearrangement uses TRBV5-5 and TRBJ2-5, with 8 bases aligning to TRBD1. With V trimmed by 4 bases and J by 3 bases, 8 bases remained unmatched. The germline V gene has CDR1 SGHKS and CDR2 YYEKEE (reference sequence). The CDR3 extends over 15 amino acids. CDR3 DNA: TGTGCCAGCAGCGTATTGACAGGGGCGGAAGAGACCCAGTACTTC. It is translated as CASSVLTGAEETQYF.

The chain couples TRBV23-1 to TRBJ2-5; either TRBD1 or TRBD2 may supply D (6 bases each). TRBV23-1 is assigned to the ORF class and has an uncertain function. V lost 4 bases and J lost 2, with 29 bases in between. This CDR3 is built from 20 residues. CDR3 region: CASSLSRGILKGHAQETQYF. The CDR3 coding sequence is TGCGCCAGCAGTCTTTCCCGGGGGATTCTCAAGGGACACGCACAAGAGACCCAGTACTTC.

The CDR3 bases are TGTGCCAGCAGACCATGGACAGGGGTGTCCTACAATGAGCAGTTCTTC. It yields the protein CASRPWTGVSYNEQFF. The genes are TRBV27 and TRBJ2-1; 9 nucleotides match TRBD1. The CDR3 covers 16 residues. Germline values: CDR1 MNHEY, CDR2 SMNVEV (reference sequence). Unmatched junction bases numbered 7, after V lost 6 bases and J lost 1 base.

This chain links TRBV13 with TRBJ2-7, with 10 bases identical to TRBD1. Germline V lookup: CDR1 PRHDT, CDR2 FYEKMQ (reference sequence). The CDR3 consists of 15 residues. V shed 5 bases, J shed 4 bases, and the junction held 8 bases outside the gene matches. The chain's CDR3 is CASSPTGTGVYEQYF. DNA for the CDR3: TGTGCCAGCAGCCCAACCGGGACAGGGGTGTACGAGCAGTACTTC.

This clone was seen just once. The V call is TRBV6-5, the J call TRBJ1-1, with a tentative D call TRBD1 (5 bases). The germline V and J ends were trimmed by 2 bases and 4 bases, with 11 bases remaining between them. Germline V CDR1 and CDR2: MNHEY, SVGAGI. The CDR3 spans 14 residues. CDR3 residues: CASSYRGLGTEAFF. The CDR3, as DNA: TGTGCCAGCAGTTACCGGGGGTTGGGCACTGAAGCTTTCTTT.

The gene calls are TRBV10-3 and TRBJ1-2; 10 nucleotides agree with TRBD1. Germline assignment: CDR1 ENHRY and CDR2 SYGVKD. The J segment lost 3 bases and the V segment lost 7 bases, leaving 5 bases of the junction unmatched. The CDR3 contains 14 residues. This chain's CDR3 is CAITGTGDDYGYTF. The CDR3 region has the DNA TGTGCCATCACCGGGACAGGGGACGACTATGGCTACACCTTC.

This chain uses TRBV5-8 with TRBJ2-2, with 10 bases fitting TRBD1. Germline loops: CDR1 SGHTS, CDR2 YDEGEE. After removal of 1 base from V and 7 bases from J, the junction contained 7 bases not matched to a gene. This CDR3 has 16 amino acids. CDR3 in DNA: TGTGCCAGCAGCTTGTTCGGGACAGGGGCTCACGGGGAGCTGTTTTTT. Residues: CASSLFGTGAHGELFF. The full variable domain, with the rest looked up from reference TRBV5-8 and TRBJ2-2, is EAGVTQSPTHLIKTRGQQATLRCSPISGHTSVYWYQQALGLGLQFLLWYDEGEERNRGNFPPRFSGRQFPNYSSELNVNALELEDSALYLCASSLFGTGAHGELFFGEGSRLTVL.

The chain has TRBV2 and TRBJ1-5, with 9 bases matching TRBD1. With 6 bases clipped from V and 1 base from J, the junction kept 4 bases outside the gene matches. The CDR3 runs to 15 residues. Germline assignment: CDR1 SNHLY and CDR2 FYNNEI. The CDR3, as DNA: TGTGCCAGCAGGGGGACAGGGAGAAGCAATCAGCCCCAGCATTTT. It specifies CASRGTGRSNQPQHF. Full variable domain (remainder filled in from reference TRBV2 and TRBJ1-5): EPEVTQTPSHQVTQMGQEVILRCVPISNHLYFYWYRQILGQKVEFLVSFYNNEISEKSEIFDDQFSVERPDGSNFTLKIRSTKLEDSAMYFCASRGTGRSNQPQHFGDGTRLSIL.

The gene calls are TRBV15 and TRBJ2-5, with 11 bases identical to TRBD2. Trimming cost V 4 bases and J 5 bases; bases outside gene matches: 3. Germline V gives CDR1 LNHNV, CDR2 YYDKDF (reference sequence). This CDR3 has 14 residues. The CDR3 DNA reads TGTGCCACCAGCATACTAGCGGGGGAGGAGACCCAGTACTTC. Translated, it gives CATSILAGEETQYF. The variable domain in full, completed from reference TRBV15 and TRBJ2-5, reads DAMVIQNPRYQVTQFGKPVTLSCSQTLNHNVMYWYQQKSSQAPKLLFHYYDKDFNNEADTPDNFQSRRPNTSFCFLDIRSPGLGDTAMYLCATSILAGEETQYFGPGTRLLVL.